This T cell receptor beta chain derives from a study of blood T cell repertoires in COVID-19. For the study at large: Acute and convalescent COVID-19 specimens originated in the United States, Italy and Spain.

A COVID-19 case had been met by exposed participants during the 2 weeks before study entry. The repertoire was sequenced with immunoSEQ multiplex PCR; TCRdb's copy has only in-frame clones and lacks some. The sample records 290,000 or so clones, roughly 80% being singletons. CDR3 length: 14 amino acids. CDR1 is KGHSH, CDR2 LQKENI, per germline. V gave up 4 bases and J gave up 1 base, with 10 bases separating them. This clonotype was sampled from a middle-aged man who had been exposed to COVID-19. The sequencing sample was made of PBMCs or T cells enriched from blood (not recorded which). The gene calls are TRBV18 and TRBJ1-1, with unresolved D. CDR3 nucleotides: TGTGCCAGCTCACTCGTAACAACGAACACTGAAGCTTTCTTT. Residues: CASSLVTTNTEAFF.